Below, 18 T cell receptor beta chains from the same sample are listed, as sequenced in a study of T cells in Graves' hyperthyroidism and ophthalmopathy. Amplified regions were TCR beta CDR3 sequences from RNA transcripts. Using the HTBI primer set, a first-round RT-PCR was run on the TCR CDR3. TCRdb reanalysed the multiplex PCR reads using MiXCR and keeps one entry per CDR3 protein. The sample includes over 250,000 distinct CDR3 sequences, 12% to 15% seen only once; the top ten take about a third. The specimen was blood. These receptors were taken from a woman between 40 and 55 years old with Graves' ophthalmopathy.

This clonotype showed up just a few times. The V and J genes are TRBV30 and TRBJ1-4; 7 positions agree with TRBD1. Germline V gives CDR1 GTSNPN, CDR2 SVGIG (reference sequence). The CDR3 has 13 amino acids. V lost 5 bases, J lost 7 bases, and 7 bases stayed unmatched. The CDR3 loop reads CAWGQELTEKLFF. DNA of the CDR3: TGTGCCTGGGGACAGGAGTTGACTGAAAAACTGTTTTTT.

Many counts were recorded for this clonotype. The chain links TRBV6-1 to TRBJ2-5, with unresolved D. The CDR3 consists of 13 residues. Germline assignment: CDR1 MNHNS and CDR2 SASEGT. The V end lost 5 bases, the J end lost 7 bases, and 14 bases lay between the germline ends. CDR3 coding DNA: TGTGCCAGCAGTCCGAGTTCCGACGTGACCCAGTACTTC. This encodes CASSPSSDVTQYF.

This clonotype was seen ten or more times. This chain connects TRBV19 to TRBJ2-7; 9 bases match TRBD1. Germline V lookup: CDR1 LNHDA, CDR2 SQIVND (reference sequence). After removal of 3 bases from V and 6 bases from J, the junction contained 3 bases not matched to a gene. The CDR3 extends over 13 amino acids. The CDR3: CASSIPTGGEQYF. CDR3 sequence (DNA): TGTGCCAGTAGTATCCCGACAGGGGGCGAGCAGTACTTC.

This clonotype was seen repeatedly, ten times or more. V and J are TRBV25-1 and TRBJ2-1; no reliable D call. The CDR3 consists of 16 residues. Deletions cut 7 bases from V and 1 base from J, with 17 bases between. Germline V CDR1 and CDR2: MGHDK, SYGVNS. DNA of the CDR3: TGTGCCAGCACATCAGAATCGGGTGGGTCCTACAATGAGCAGTTCTTC. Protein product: CASTSESGGSYNEQFF.

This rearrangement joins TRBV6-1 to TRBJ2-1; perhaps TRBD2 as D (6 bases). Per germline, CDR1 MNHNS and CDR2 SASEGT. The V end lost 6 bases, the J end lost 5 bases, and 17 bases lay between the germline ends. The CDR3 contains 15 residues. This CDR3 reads CASRALRESHNEQFF. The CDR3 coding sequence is TGTGCCAGCAGAGCCCTACGGGAGTCCCACAATGAGCAGTTCTTC.

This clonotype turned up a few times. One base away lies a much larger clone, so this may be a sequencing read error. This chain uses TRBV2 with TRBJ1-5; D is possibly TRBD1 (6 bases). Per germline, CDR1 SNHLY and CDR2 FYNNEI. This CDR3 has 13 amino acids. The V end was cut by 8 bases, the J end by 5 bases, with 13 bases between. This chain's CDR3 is CASGGGVDQPQHF. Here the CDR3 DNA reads TGTGCCAGCGGGGGCGGGGTGGATCAGCCCCAGCATTTT.

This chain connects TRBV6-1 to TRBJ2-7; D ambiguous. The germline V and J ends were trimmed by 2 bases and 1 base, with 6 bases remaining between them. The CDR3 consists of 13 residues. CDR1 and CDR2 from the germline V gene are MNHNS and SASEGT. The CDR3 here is CASSEMVSYEQYF. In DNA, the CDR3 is TGTGCCAGCAGTGAAATGGTTTCCTACGAGCAGTACTTC.

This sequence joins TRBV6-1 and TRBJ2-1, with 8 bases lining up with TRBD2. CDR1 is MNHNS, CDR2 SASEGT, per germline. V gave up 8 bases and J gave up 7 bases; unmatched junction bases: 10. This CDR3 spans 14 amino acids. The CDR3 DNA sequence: TGTGCCAGCCGCCCCGTAGCTAGCGGGAATGAGCAGTTCTTC. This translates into CASRPVASGNEQFF.

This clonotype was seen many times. The CDR3 nucleotides are TGTGCCAGCAGCGGGGGTCAATGGGACGAGCAGTACTTC. This codes for CASSGGQWDEQYF. The rearrangement joins TRBV6-1 to TRBJ2-7; D may be TRBD2 (6 bases). The germline V gene encodes CDR1 MNHNS and CDR2 SASEGT. The CDR3 extends over 13 amino acids. V dropped 6 bases and J dropped 5 bases, with 14 bases sitting between them.

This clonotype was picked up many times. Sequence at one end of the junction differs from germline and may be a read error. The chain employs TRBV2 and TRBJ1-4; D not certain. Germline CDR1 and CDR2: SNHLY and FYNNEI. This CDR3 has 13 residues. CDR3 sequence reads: CASNELPNEKLFF. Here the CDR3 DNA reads TGTGCCAGCAATGAACTCCCTAATGAAAAACTGTTTTTT.

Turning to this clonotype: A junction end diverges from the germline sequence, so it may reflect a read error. The CDR3 here is CGAVVSAGVLGELFF. The CDR3 nucleotides are TGCGGTGCTGTTGTTTCGGCGGGAGTTCTCGGGGAGCTGTTTTTT. This sequence joins TRBV20-1 and TRBJ2-2; TRBD2 matches 7 bases. Germline assignment: CDR1 DFQATT and CDR2 SNEGSKA (reference sequence). The CDR3 is made up of 15 amino acids.

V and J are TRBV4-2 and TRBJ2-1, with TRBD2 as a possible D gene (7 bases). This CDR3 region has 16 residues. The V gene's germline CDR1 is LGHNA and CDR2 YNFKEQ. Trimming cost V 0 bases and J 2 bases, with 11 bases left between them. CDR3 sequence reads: CASSQEGGATYNEQFF. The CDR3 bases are TGTGCCAGCAGCCAAGAGGGGGGGGCTACCTACAATGAGCAGTTCTTC.

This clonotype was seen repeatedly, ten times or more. DNA for the CDR3: TGTGCCAGCAGTGAACATGGAGGAGGATATGGCTACACCTTC. Translating gives CASSEHGGGYGYTF. The V call is TRBV6-1, the J call TRBJ1-2; D remains ambiguous. V lost 2 bases and J lost 5, with 12 bases in between. The CDR3 covers 14 residues. Germline V gives CDR1 MNHNS, CDR2 SASEGT.

The CDR3 loop is CASRIQGQNTEAFF. CDR3 nucleotides: TGTGCCAGCAGGATACAGGGGCAGAACACTGAAGCTTTCTTT. V gene TRBV27 combines with J gene TRBJ1-1, with 7 nucleotides matching TRBD1. The germline V gene encodes CDR1 MNHEY and CDR2 SMNVEV (reference sequence). Unmatched junction bases numbered 5, after V lost 6 bases and J lost 1 base. CDR3 length equals 14 residues.

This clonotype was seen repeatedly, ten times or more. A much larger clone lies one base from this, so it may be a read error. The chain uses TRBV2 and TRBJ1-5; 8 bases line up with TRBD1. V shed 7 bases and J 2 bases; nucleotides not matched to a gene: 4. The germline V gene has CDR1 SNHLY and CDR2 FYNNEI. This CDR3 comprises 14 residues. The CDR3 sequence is CASTGGQGNQPQHF. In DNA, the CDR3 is TGTGCCAGCACTGGGGGACAGGGCAATCAGCCCCAGCATTTT.

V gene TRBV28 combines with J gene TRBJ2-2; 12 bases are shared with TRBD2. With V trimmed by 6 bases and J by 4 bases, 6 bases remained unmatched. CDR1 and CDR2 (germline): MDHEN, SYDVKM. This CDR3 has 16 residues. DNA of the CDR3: TGTGCCAGCAGAGAACCGGGACTAGCGGGCACCGGGGAGCTGTTTTTT. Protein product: CASREPGLAGTGELFF.

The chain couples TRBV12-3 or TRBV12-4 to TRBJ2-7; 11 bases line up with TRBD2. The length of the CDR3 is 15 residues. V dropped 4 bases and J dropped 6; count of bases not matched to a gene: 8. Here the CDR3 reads CASSSLAGVIGEQYF. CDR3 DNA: TGTGCCAGCAGTTCACTAGCGGGGGTGATAGGCGAGCAGTACTTC.

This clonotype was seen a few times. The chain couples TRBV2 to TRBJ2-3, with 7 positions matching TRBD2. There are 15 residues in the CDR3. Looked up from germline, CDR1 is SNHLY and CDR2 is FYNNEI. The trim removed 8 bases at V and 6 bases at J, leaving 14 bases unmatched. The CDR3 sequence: CASLAGRASSDTQYF. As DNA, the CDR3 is TGTGCCAGCTTAGCGGGCAGGGCATCTTCGGATACGCAGTATTTT.